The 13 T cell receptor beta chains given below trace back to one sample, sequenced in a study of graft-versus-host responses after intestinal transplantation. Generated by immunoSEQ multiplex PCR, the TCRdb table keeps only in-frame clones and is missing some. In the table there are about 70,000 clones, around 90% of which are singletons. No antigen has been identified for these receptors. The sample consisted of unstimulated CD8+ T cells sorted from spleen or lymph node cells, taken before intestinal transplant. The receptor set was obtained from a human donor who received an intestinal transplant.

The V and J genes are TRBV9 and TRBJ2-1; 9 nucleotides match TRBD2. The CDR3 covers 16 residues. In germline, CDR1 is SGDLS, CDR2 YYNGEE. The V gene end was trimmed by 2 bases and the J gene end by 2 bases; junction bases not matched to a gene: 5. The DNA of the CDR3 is TGTGCCAGCAGCGTCTGGGCGGGAGGGACCTACAATGAGCAGTTCTTC. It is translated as CASSVWAGGTYNEQFF.

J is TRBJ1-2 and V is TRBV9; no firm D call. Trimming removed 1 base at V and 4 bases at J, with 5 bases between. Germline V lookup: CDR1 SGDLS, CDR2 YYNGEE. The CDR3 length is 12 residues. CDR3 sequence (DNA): TGTGCCAGCAGCGTACAGGCCTATGGCTACACCTTC. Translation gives CASSVQAYGYTF.

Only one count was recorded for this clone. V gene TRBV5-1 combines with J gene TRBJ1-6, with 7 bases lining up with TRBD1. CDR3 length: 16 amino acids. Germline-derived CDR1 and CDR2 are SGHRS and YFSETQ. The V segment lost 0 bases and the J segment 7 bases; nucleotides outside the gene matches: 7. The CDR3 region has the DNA TGCGCCAGCAGCTTGGCCTATGTGACAGGGAATTCACCCCTCCACTTT. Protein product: CASSLAYVTGNSPLHF.

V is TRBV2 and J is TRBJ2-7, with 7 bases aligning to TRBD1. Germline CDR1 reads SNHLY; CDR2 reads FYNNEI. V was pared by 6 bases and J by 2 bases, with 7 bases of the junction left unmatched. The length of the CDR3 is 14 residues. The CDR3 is CASRPGQDPYEQYF. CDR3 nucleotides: TGTGCCAGCAGACCAGGACAGGACCCCTACGAGCAGTACTTC.

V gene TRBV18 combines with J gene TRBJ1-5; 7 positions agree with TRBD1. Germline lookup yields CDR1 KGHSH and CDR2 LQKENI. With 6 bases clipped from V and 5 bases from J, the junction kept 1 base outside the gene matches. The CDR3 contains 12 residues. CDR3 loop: CASSRGDQPQHF. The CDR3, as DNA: TGTGCCAGCTCCAGGGGGGATCAGCCCCAGCATTTT.

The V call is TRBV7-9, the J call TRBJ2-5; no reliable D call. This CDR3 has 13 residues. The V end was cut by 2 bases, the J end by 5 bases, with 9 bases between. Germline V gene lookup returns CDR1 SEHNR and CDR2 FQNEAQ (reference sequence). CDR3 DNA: TGTGCCAGCAGCTTACGACCCGGGGAGACCCAGTACTTC. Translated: CASSLRPGETQYF.

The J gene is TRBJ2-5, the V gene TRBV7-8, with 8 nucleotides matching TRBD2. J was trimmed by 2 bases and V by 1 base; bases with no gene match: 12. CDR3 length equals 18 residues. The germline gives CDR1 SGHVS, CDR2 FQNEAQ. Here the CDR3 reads CASSLDNRGGGWQETQYF. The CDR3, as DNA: TGTGCCAGCAGCTTAGATAATAGAGGCGGGGGGTGGCAAGAGACCCAGTACTTC.

CDR3 bases: TGTGCCAGCAGTTCGGCGGGAGGTCAGCCCCAGCATTTT. It is translated as CASSSAGGQPQHF. The chain recombines TRBV6-5 with TRBJ1-5; D ambiguous. The CDR3 loop spans 13 amino acids. Germline V gene sequence: CDR1 MNHEY, CDR2 SVGAGI. V was pared by 4 bases and J by 6 bases, with 10 bases between.

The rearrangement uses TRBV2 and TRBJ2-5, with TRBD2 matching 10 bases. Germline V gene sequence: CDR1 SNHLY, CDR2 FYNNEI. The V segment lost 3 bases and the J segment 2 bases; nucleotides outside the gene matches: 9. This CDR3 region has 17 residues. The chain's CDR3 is CASSEWLAGASQETQYF. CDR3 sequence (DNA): TGTGCCAGCAGTGAGTGGCTAGCGGGGGCCTCTCAAGAGACCCAGTACTTC. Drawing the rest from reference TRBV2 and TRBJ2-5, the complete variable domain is EPEVTQTPSHQVTQMGQEVILRCVPISNHLYFYWYRQILGQKVEFLVSFYNNEISEKSEIFDDQFSVERPDGSNFTLKIRSTKLEDSAMYFCASSEWLAGASQETQYFGPGTRLLVL.

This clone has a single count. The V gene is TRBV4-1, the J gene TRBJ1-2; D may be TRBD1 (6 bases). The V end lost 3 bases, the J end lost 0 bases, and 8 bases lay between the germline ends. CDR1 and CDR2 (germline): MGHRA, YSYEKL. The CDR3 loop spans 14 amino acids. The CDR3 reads CASSHAGANYGYTF. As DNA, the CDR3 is TGCGCCAGCAGCCATGCAGGGGCTAACTATGGCTACACCTTC.

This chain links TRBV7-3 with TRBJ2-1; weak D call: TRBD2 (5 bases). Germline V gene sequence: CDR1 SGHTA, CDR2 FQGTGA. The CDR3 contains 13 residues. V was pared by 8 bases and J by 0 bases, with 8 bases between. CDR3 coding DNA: TGTGCCAGCGGGAGAAGCTCCTACAATGAGCAGTTCTTC. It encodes CASGRSSYNEQFF.

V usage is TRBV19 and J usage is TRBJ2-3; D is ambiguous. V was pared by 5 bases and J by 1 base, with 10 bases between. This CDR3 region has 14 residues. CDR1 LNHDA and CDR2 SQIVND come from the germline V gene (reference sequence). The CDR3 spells CASSPTPGTDTQYF. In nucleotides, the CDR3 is TGTGCCAGTAGTCCCACTCCGGGCACAGATACGCAGTATTTT.

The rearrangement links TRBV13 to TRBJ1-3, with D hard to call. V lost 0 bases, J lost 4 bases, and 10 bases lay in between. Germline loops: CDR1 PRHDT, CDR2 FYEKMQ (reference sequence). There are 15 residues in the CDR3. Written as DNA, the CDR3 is TGTGCCAGCAGCTTAGGACACGAACGCGGAAACACCATATATTTT. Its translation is CASSLGHERGNTIYF.